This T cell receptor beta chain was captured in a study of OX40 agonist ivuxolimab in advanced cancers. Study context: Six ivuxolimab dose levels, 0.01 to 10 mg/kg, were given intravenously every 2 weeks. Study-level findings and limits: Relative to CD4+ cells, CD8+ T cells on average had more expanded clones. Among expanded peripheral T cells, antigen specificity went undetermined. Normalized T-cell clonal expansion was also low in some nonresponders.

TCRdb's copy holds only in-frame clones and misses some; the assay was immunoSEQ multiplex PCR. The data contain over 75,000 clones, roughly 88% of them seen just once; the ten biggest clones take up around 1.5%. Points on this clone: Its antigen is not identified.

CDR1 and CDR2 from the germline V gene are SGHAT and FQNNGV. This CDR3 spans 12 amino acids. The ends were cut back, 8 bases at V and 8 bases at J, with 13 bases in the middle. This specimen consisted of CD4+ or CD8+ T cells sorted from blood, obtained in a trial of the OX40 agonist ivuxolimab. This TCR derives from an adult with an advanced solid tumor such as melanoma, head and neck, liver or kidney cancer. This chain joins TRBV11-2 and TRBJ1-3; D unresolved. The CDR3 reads CASAGAVYTIYF. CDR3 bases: TGTGCCAGCGCGGGAGCCGTGTACACCATATATTTT.